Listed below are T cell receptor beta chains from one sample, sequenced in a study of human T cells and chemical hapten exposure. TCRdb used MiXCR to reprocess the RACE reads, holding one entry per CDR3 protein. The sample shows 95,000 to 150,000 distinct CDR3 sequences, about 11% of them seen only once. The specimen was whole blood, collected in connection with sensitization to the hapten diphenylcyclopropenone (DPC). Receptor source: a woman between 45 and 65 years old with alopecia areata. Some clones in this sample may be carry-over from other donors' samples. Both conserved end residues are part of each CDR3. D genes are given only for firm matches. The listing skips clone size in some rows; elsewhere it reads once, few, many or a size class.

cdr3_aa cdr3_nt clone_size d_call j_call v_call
CASSQDEGYSYEQYF TGCGCCAGCAGCCAAGATGAGGGCTATTCCTACGAGCAGTACTTC many - TRBJ2-7 TRBV4-3
CASSSDGDEQFF TGTGCCAGCAGCTCCGACGGAGATGAGCAGTTCTTC few - TRBJ2-1 TRBV7-9
CASSLDRGRGYTF TGTGCCAGCAGTTTAGACAGGGGGCGCGGCTACACCTTC many TRBD1 TRBJ1-2 TRBV12-3/TRBV12-4
CASSLAGVLPAAFF TGTGCCAGCAGCTTGGCGGGGGTTCTACCGGCCGCTTTCTTT - - TRBJ1-1 TRBV5-6
CASTTGPKDTEAFF TGTGCCAGTACGACAGGCCCTAAGGACACTGAAGCTTTCTTT - - TRBJ1-1 TRBV27
CASSPIFTGELFF TGTGCCAGCAGCCCTATTTTCACCGGGGAGCTGTTTTTT many - TRBJ2-2 TRBV7-2
CSARQAGVDYGYTF TGCAGTGCTAGACAAGCAGGGGTTGACTATGGCTACACCTTC few - TRBJ1-2 TRBV20-1
CASSPTGRGYEQYF TGCGCCAGCAGCCCGACGGGTCGGGGCTACGAGCAGTACTTC few - TRBJ2-7 TRBV5-1
CASSVPGILAPDTQYF TGTGCCAGCAGTGTCCCAGGGATCCTAGCCCCAGATACGCAGTATTTT many - TRBJ2-3 TRBV28
CASSESKRAEAFF TGTGCCAGCAGTGAGTCAAAGCGGGCTGAAGCTTTCTTT - - TRBJ1-1 TRBV6-1
CASSPRLTSTDTQYF TGTGCCAGCAGCCCCCGGCTGACTAGCACAGATACGCAGTATTTT many - TRBJ2-3 TRBV7-9
CASSLGLAGGPGNEQFF TGTGCCAGCAGCTTAGGTTTAGCGGGGGGGCCTGGAAATGAGCAGTTCTTC few TRBD2 TRBJ2-1 TRBV13
CASSADSGGAVRTEAFF TGTGCCAGCAGTGCCGATTCAGGGGGCGCGGTTCGTACTGAAGCTTTCTTT many TRBD1 TRBJ1-1 TRBV6-5
CASSQVFAGSGNTIYF TGTGCCAGCAGCCAAGTGTTTGCTGGCTCTGGAAACACCATATATTTT - - TRBJ1-3 TRBV3-1
CASSPHAGDSLEAFF TGCGCCAGCAGCCCCCACGCAGGGGACTCCCTGGAAGCTTTCTTT - - TRBJ1-1 TRBV4-3
CSVGRGVGTEAFF TGCAGCGTTGGCCGCGGCGTCGGCACTGAAGCTTTCTTT few - TRBJ1-1 TRBV29-1
CASSFGPEKLFF TGTGCCAGCAGTTTTGGACCAGAAAAACTGTTTTTT many - TRBJ1-4 TRBV12-3/TRBV12-4
CASSFGQGTHEQYF TGTGCCAGCAGTTTCGGACAGGGGACCCACGAGCAGTACTTC - TRBD1 TRBJ2-7 TRBV28
CASRQDFTEAFF TGTGCCAGCAGACAGGATTTCACTGAAGCTTTCTTT few - TRBJ1-1 TRBV28
CASSPGQSSYNEQFF TGCGCCAGCAGCCCTGGACAGAGCTCCTACAATGAGCAGTTCTTC - - TRBJ2-1 TRBV5-1
CSVNGGTGKNIQYF TGCAGCGTTAATGGAGGGACAGGGAAAAACATTCAGTACTTC - TRBD1 TRBJ2-4 TRBV29-1
CSVDRGRVQYF TGCAGCGTTGATAGGGGGAGGGTTCAGTACTTC few - TRBJ2-4 TRBV29-1
CSARSPEAFF TGCAGTGCTAGATCCCCTGAAGCTTTCTTT few - TRBJ1-1 TRBV20-1
CAIRGTNLYNEQFF TGTGCCATCAGGGGTACCAACCTCTACAATGAGCAGTTCTTC once - TRBJ2-1 TRBV10-3
CASSVASGYNEQFF TGTGCCAGCAGCGTAGCTAGCGGGTACAATGAGCAGTTCTTC few TRBD2 TRBJ2-1 TRBV9
CAISAGDRHEQYF TGTGCCATCAGTGCTGGGGACAGACACGAGCAGTACTTC many TRBD1 TRBJ2-7 TRBV10-3
CASSRSGPSPNTGELFF TGTGCCAGCAGCCGTTCCGGGCCGAGCCCGAACACCGGGGAGCTGTTTTTT - - TRBJ2-2 TRBV7-9
CASTSWGGAHNEQFF TGTGCCAGCACATCTTGGGGGGGGGCCCACAATGAGCAGTTCTTC - - TRBJ2-1 TRBV12-3/TRBV12-4
CASSYSGQGLFYGYTF TGTGCCAGCAGTTACTCAGGACAGGGACTCTTCTATGGCTACACCTTC - TRBD1 TRBJ1-2 TRBV6-5
CASSRRTSGTDTQYF TGTGCCAGCAGCCGGAGGACTAGCGGAACAGATACGCAGTATTTT - TRBD2 TRBJ2-3 TRBV4-2
CASSLGRSSQGYTF TGTGCCAGCAGCTTAGGCAGATCTTCTCAGGGCTACACCTTC - - TRBJ1-2 TRBV5-4
CSARDGWEPYGYTF TGCAGTGCTAGAGATGGATGGGAGCCCTATGGCTACACCTTC few - TRBJ1-2 TRBV20-1
CASSSRVRAPKTEAFF TGTGCCAGCAGCTCCCGAGTTCGGGCTCCGAAGACTGAAGCTTTCTTT - - TRBJ1-1 TRBV7-9
CASSRTSGRGAYEQYF TGTGCCAGCAGTCGGACTAGCGGGAGAGGCGCCTACGAGCAGTACTTC few TRBD2 TRBJ2-7 TRBV12-3/TRBV12-4
CASSLRQWNQPQHF TGTGCCAGCAGTTTAAGGCAGTGGAATCAGCCCCAGCATTTT - - TRBJ1-5 TRBV27
CASSLSMGAAINTEAFF TGTGCCAGCAGTTTATCGATGGGGGCCGCTATTAACACTGAAGCTTTCTTT few - TRBJ1-1 TRBV27
CASRSQGAGTGELFF TGTGCCAGCAGATCACAGGGGGCGGGCACCGGGGAGCTGTTTTTT - TRBD1 TRBJ2-2 TRBV6-5
CATGRSGDTQYF TGCGCCACAGGGAGGAGTGGCGATACGCAGTATTTT - - TRBJ2-3 TRBV5-1
CASSLGGSGNQPQHF TGTGCCAGCAGTTTAGGGGGTTCAGGCAATCAGCCCCAGCATTTT few - TRBJ1-5 TRBV28